Listed here are 2 T cell receptor beta chains from one sample, sequenced in a study of shared clonotypes between healthy human individuals. Profiled with immunoSEQ multiplex PCR; TCRdb holds only in-frame clones, not every one. This table has 1,400,000 or so clones, approximately 98.5% appearing once. The sequenced sample consisted of naive CD4+ T cells sorted from blood. As to subset: CD45RA+ positively selected. Receptors were obtained from a young man in good health.

The chain carries TRBV5-1 and TRBJ1-4; D gene unclear. CDR1 is SGHRS and CDR2 is YFSETQ in the germline V gene. Trimming left V 0 bases short and J 0 bases short, with 6 bases between. The CDR3 extends over 15 amino acids. CDR3 bases: TGCGCCAGCAGCTTGGCCGATGCAACTAATGAAAAACTGTTTTTT. Translating it yields CASSLADATNEKLFF.

This rearrangement joins TRBV18 to TRBJ1-1, with 12 bases aligning to TRBD1. The CDR3 covers 18 residues. J gave up 5 bases and V 0 bases, and 10 bases lay outside the gene matches. Germline V gives CDR1 KGHSH, CDR2 LQKENI. The CDR3 nucleotides are TGTGCCAGCTCACCACCAGAAAACCGGGACAGGGGGCGGACTGAAGCTTTCTTT. Translating gives CASSPPENRDRGRTEAFF.